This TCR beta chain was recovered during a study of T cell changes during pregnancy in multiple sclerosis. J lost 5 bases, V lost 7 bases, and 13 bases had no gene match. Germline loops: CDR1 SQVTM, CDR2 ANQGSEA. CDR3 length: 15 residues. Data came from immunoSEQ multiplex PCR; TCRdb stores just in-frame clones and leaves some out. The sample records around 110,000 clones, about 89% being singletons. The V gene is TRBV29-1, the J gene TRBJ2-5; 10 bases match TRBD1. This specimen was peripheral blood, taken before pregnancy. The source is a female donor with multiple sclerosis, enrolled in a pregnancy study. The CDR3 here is CSASDRGSTRETQYF. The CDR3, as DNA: TGCAGCGCCTCGGACAGGGGGTCTACTAGGGAGACCCAGTACTTC.